These 8 T cell receptor beta chains were sequenced from one sample in a study of T-cell reconstitution after alpha-beta-depleted transplantation in children. TCRbeta library preparation incorporated unique molecular identifiers. TCRdb passed the PCR reads through MiXCR, listing each CDR3 protein once. The profile shows under 140,000 distinct CDR3 sequences, 10% of them singletons. The material sequenced was PBMCs from the stem cell graft donor, taken from the stem cell graft. Receptor source: a human donor who donated a stem cell graft to a child with acute lymphoblastic leukemia.

This clonotype was counted at least ten times. This sequence joins TRBV29-1 and TRBJ2-7, with D unclear. CDR1 and CDR2 (germline): SQVTM, ANQGSEA. V was shortened by 2 bases and J by 0 bases, with 11 bases between the two germline ends. This CDR3 has 14 residues. CDR3 DNA: TGCAGCGTTGAAATAGGTCCCCGCTCCTACGAGCAGTACTTC. It translates to CSVEIGPRSYEQYF.

Ten or more counts support this clonotype. The CDR3 protein is CASSSPGTGTDTQYF. DNA for the CDR3: TGTGCCAGCAGCTCTCCCGGGACAGGTACAGATACGCAGTATTTT. The rearrangement joins TRBV7-2 to TRBJ2-3, with TRBD1 identical over 8 bases. The CDR3 sequence is 15 residues long. Trimming cost V 4 bases and J 3 bases; bases outside gene matches: 6. Germline CDR1 reads SGHTA; CDR2 reads FQGNSA.

At least ten counts were recorded for this clonotype. DNA of the CDR3: TGCAGTGCTAGACAAATGGGACGGGAGAACACTGAAGCTTTCTTT. The encoded protein is CSARQMGRENTEAFF. V usage is TRBV20-1 and J usage is TRBJ1-1; TRBD1 is a possible D gene (5 bases). The germline V and J ends were trimmed by 2 bases and 1 base, with 14 bases remaining between them. CDR1 DFQATT and CDR2 SNEGSKA come from the germline V gene (reference sequence). The CDR3 length is 15 residues.

There are many counts of this clonotype. CDR3 loop: CASSYAAEAFF. The CDR3 bases are TGTGCCAGCAGTTACGCGGCCGAAGCTTTCTTT. The chain is built from TRBV6-2 or TRBV6-3 and TRBJ1-1; D not certain. The germline V gene encodes CDR1 MNHEY and CDR2 SVGEGT. The ends were cut back, 2 bases at V and 8 bases at J, with 6 bases in the middle. This CDR3 spans 11 amino acids.

This clonotype was found many times. V usage is TRBV5-5 and J usage is TRBJ2-7; D gene ambiguous. The V and J ends lost 0 bases and 3 bases respectively, with 7 bases between them. Germline CDR1 SGHKS, CDR2 YYEKEE (reference sequence). The CDR3 is 13 amino acids. CDR3: CASSLGLFYEQYF. In DNA form, the CDR3 reads TGTGCCAGCAGCTTGGGTCTTTTCTACGAGCAGTACTTC.

This clonotype was seen repeatedly, ten times or more. This chain connects TRBV5-1 to TRBJ2-1; the match to TRBD2 covers 11 bases. This CDR3 comprises 15 residues. CDR1 and CDR2 from the germline V gene are SGHRS and YFSETQ. V was clipped by 3 bases and J by 4 bases; unmatched bases: 3. CDR3 DNA: TGCGCCAGCAGCTCGGCTAGCGGGGGGTACAATGAGCAGTTCTTC. Translation gives CASSSASGGYNEQFF.

This clonotype has ten or more counts. The genes are TRBV5-1 and TRBJ1-1; perhaps TRBD1 as D (6 bases). The V end lost 5 bases, the J end lost 5 bases, and 19 bases lay between the germline ends. This CDR3 spans 15 amino acids. The germline gives CDR1 SGHRS, CDR2 YFSETQ. The CDR3 nucleotides are TGCGCCAGCAGTCTGTTGACAGGTCGAAGTACTGAAGCTTTCTTT. Translation: CASSLLTGRSTEAFF. The variable domain in full, completed from reference TRBV5-1 and TRBJ1-1, reads KAGVTQTPRYLIKTRGQQVTLSCSPISGHRSVSWYQQTPGQGLQFLFEYFSETQRNKGNFPGRFSGRQFSNSRSEMNVSTLELGDSALYLCASSLLTGRSTEAFFGQGTRLTVV.

This clonotype was found many times. The rearrangement links TRBV10-3 to TRBJ1-1; TRBD1 agrees at 11 bases. Germline V gene lookup returns CDR1 ENHRY and CDR2 SYGVKD. Losses at the gene ends were 10 bases for V and 4 bases for J; bases not matched to a gene: 5. CDR3 length: 13 amino acids. CDR3 in DNA: TGTGCCACCAGAGGGACAGGGGGCACTGAAGCTTTCTTT. Amino acid sequence: CATRGTGGTEAFF.